The 21 T cell receptor beta chains in this list originate from one sample, sequenced in a study of human versus mouse CDR3 diversity and MHC coevolution. Some clones are missing from TCRdb's copy, which holds only in-frame ones; the method was immunoSEQ multiplex PCR. The table has 86,000 or so clones, 93% seen once; the top ten hold approximately 1.4%. The sequenced sample was naive CD4+ T cells from blood. Documented subset: CD45RO-negative CD62L-positive naive CD4 T cells. The receptors stem from a person aged 30 to 70 in good health.

The chain employs TRBV6-6 and TRBJ2-2; 10 bases match TRBD2. The CDR3 runs 14 residues. The V segment lost 6 bases and the J segment 6 bases; nucleotides outside the gene matches: 4. Germline assignment: CDR1 MNHNY and CDR2 SVGAGI (reference sequence). CDR3 region: CASRRLAGAGELFF. The CDR3 DNA is TGTGCCAGCAGACGACTAGCGGGCGCCGGGGAGCTGTTTTTT.

In its sample, this clone was seen once. The chain carries TRBV19 and TRBJ1-6; no reliable D call. The V gene's germline CDR1 is LNHDA and CDR2 SQIVND (reference sequence). The V and J ends lost 3 bases and 7 bases respectively, with 10 bases between them. The CDR3 contains 14 residues. The CDR3 region is CASSIRDRNSPLHF. CDR3 in DNA: TGTGCCAGTAGTATCCGGGATCGAAATTCACCCCTCCACTTT.

The chain carries TRBV30 and TRBJ1-2, with D perhaps TRBD1 (5 bases). Germline CDR1 reads GTSNPN; CDR2 reads SVGIG (reference sequence). There are 12 residues in the CDR3. Trimming left V 3 bases short and J 4 bases short, with 9 bases between. CDR3 sequence: CAWSQGGYGYTF. The CDR3 DNA reads as TGTGCCTGGAGCCAGGGAGGCTATGGCTACACCTTC.

This clone came up once. The chain joins TRBV5-1 to TRBJ2-5, with D perhaps matching TRBD2 (5 bases). Germline V gene lookup returns CDR1 SGHRS and CDR2 YFSETQ. V shed 0 bases and J shed 1 base, with 10 bases lying between them. This CDR3 has 15 residues. The CDR3 loop reads CASSLAFGVQETQYF. The CDR3 DNA reads as TGCGCCAGCAGCTTGGCCTTCGGGGTCCAAGAGACCCAGTACTTC.

This clone was observed once. The rearrangement uses TRBV6-1 and TRBJ2-7; D might be TRBD1 (6 bases). CDR1 MNHNS and CDR2 SASEGT come from the germline V gene. This CDR3 is built from 15 residues. Trimming left V 5 bases short and J 0 bases short, with 14 bases between. CDR3 bases: TGTGCCAGCAGTACCCTCGACAGGCGCTCCTACGAGCAGTACTTC. Translated: CASSTLDRRSYEQYF.

The V and J genes are TRBV7-8 and TRBJ2-7; TRBD1 matches at 7 bases. This CDR3 is built from 16 residues. Trimming removed 0 bases from V and 2 bases from J; junction bases left unmatched: 7. Germline CDR1 SGHVS, CDR2 FQNEAQ. Here the CDR3 DNA reads TGTGCCAGCAGCTTAGCGCCGGGACAGCATACCTACGAGCAGTACTTC. It yields the protein CASSLAPGQHTYEQYF.

CDR3 in DNA: TGTGCCAGCTCCCGAAACGACAGGGGACCCTTGAACACTGAAGCTTTCTTT. It codes for CASSRNDRGPLNTEAFF. The rearrangement links TRBV27 to TRBJ1-1, with 8 bases aligning to TRBD1. V trimming: 8 bases; J trimming: 0 bases; junction bases outside the gene matches: 14. This CDR3 has 17 amino acids. The germline V gene encodes CDR1 MNHEY and CDR2 SMNVEV (reference sequence).

This rearrangement joins TRBV7-3 to TRBJ1-2, with D possibly matching TRBD1 (5 bases). The CDR3 is made up of 12 amino acids. In germline, CDR1 is SGHTA, CDR2 FQGTGA. The ends were cut back, 3 bases at V and 7 bases at J, with 9 bases in the middle. The CDR3, as DNA: TGTGCCAGCAGCTTGGGGGGACCTGGCTACACCTTC. Amino acid sequence: CASSLGGPGYTF.

The V gene is TRBV4-2, the J gene TRBJ1-2; 9 bases map to TRBD1. CDR1 is LGHNA, CDR2 YNFKEQ, per germline. The length of the CDR3 is 17 residues. The V gene end was trimmed by 4 bases and the J gene end by 0 bases; junction bases not matched to a gene: 9. Written as DNA, the CDR3 is TGTGCCAGCAGCCCACTCGGGACAGGGCTCGCTAACTATGGCTACACCTTC. Protein product: CASSPLGTGLANYGYTF.

This chain connects TRBV4-3 to TRBJ1-1; possibly TRBD1 for D (5 bases). V shed 1 base and J shed 4 bases, with 22 bases lying between them. From germline, CDR1 is LGHNA and CDR2 YSLEER. The CDR3 totals 18 residues. Written as DNA, the CDR3 is TGCGCCAGCAGCCAAGCCACACCCTGGGGGGGTGGGAGCACTGAAGCTTTCTTT. Amino acids: CASSQATPWGGGSTEAFF.

This clone was seen a single time. The chain carries TRBV5-1 and TRBJ2-7; TRBD2 matches 8 bases. The CDR3 loop spans 16 amino acids. V was pared by 7 bases and J by 5 bases, with 17 bases of the junction left unmatched. The V gene's germline CDR1 is SGHRS and CDR2 YFSETQ. CDR3 loop: CASGGVSGGSADEQYF. Written as DNA, the CDR3 is TGCGCCAGCGGCGGGGTGTCGGGAGGGAGTGCCGACGAGCAGTACTTC. The whole variable domain, remainder taken from reference TRBV5-1 and TRBJ2-7, is KAGVTQTPRYLIKTRGQQVTLSCSPISGHRSVSWYQQTPGQGLQFLFEYFSETQRNKGNFPGRFSGRQFSNSRSEMNVSTLELGDSALYLCASGGVSGGSADEQYFGPGTRLTVT.

This chain uses TRBV14 with TRBJ1-2, with D possibly being TRBD1 (5 bases). CDR3 length equals 13 residues. V lost 4 bases, J lost 4 bases, and 10 bases lay in between. CDR1 is SGHDN and CDR2 is FVKESK in the germline V gene. CDR3 amino acids: CASSPQQGYGYTF. The CDR3 nucleotides are TGTGCCAGCAGCCCTCAGCAGGGCTATGGCTACACCTTC. Full variable domain (remainder filled in from reference TRBV14 and TRBJ1-2): EAGVTQFPSHSVIEKGQTVTLRCDPISGHDNLYWYRRVMGKEIKFLLHFVKESKQDESGMPNNRFLAERTGGTYSTLKVQPAELEDSGVYFCASSPQQGYGYTFGSGTRLTVV.

The chain employs TRBV7-2 and TRBJ2-1; 10 positions agree with TRBD2. V dropped 5 bases and J dropped 6; count of bases not matched to a gene: 10. Germline CDR1 SGHTA, CDR2 FQGNSA. CDR3 size: 16 residues. The CDR3 sequence is CASSPPGLAAPNEQFF. CDR3 DNA sequence: TGTGCCAGCAGCCCCCCAGGACTAGCGGCACCCAATGAGCAGTTCTTC.

This chain connects TRBV5-1 to TRBJ2-2, with D perhaps TRBD1 (5 bases). CDR1 and CDR2 (germline): SGHRS, YFSETQ. V gave up 4 bases and J gave up 5 bases, with 12 bases separating them. This CDR3 has 14 residues. The CDR3 is CASSTRDGTGELFF. In DNA form, the CDR3 reads TGCGCCAGCAGCACCAGGGATGGGACCGGGGAGCTGTTTTTT.

The V call is TRBV10-2, the J call TRBJ1-2; D perhaps matches TRBD1 (5 bases). Germline loops: CDR1 WSHSY, CDR2 SAAADI. Between the trimmed V and J ends, which lost 3 bases and 7 bases, there was a span of 18 bases. The CDR3 consists of 15 residues. The CDR3 nucleotides are TGCGCCAGCAGTGATGGTGGGGCCGTGAGAGGTGGCTACACCTTC. Translation: CASSDGGAVRGGYTF.

The chain joins TRBV25-1 to TRBJ2-7; D is perhaps TRBD1 (5 bases). V was clipped by 8 bases and J by 4 bases, with 18 bases between them. Per the germline V gene, CDR1 is MGHDK and CDR2 is SYGVNS. The CDR3 sequence is 14 residues long. CDR3 in amino acids: CASLRRQTTYEQYF. The CDR3 bases are TGTGCCAGCCTACGACGACAGACCACTTACGAGCAGTACTTC.

This rearrangement joins TRBV14 to TRBJ2-1; 8 positions match TRBD1. The CDR3 spans 15 residues. Trimming cost V 1 base and J 4 bases; bases outside gene matches: 3. Germline V gives CDR1 SGHDN, CDR2 FVKESK. CDR3 DNA sequence: TGTGCCAGCAGCCAAGGGCGACAGGGGTACAATGAGCAGTTCTTC. Translating it yields CASSQGRQGYNEQFF. Full variable domain (remainder filled in from reference TRBV14 and TRBJ2-1): EAGVTQFPSHSVIEKGQTVTLRCDPISGHDNLYWYRRVMGKEIKFLLHFVKESKQDESGMPNNRFLAERTGGTYSTLKVQPAELEDSGVYFCASSQGRQGYNEQFFGPGTRLTVL.

The V gene is TRBV9, the J gene TRBJ2-3; TRBD2 aligns across 11 bases. Trimming cost V 2 bases and J 6 bases; bases outside gene matches: 5. CDR1 is SGDLS, CDR2 YYNGEE, per germline. The CDR3 sequence is 15 residues long. DNA for the CDR3: TGTGCCAGCAGCGTTAGCGGGAGGGCCGGGGATACGCAGTATTTT. Its translation: CASSVSGRAGDTQYF.

The rearrangement uses TRBV28 and TRBJ1-2; 12 nucleotides align to TRBD1. The CDR3 runs 15 residues. In germline, CDR1 is MDHEN, CDR2 SYDVKM. The junction had 15 bases not matched to a gene; V was cut back by 5 bases and J by 14 bases. The CDR3 nucleotides read TGTGCCAGCAGTCCAAACCCGCGGGACAGGGGGCGCGGGACCTTC. Translated: CASSPNPRDRGRGTF.

The chain links TRBV27 to TRBJ2-1; 10 bases are a match to TRBD2. The junction had 4 bases not matched to a gene; V was cut back by 2 bases and J by 6 bases. Germline V gene sequence: CDR1 MNHEY, CDR2 SMNVEV (reference sequence). CDR3 length: 15 residues. The CDR3 sequence: CASSLQAGGSNEQFF. Written as DNA, the CDR3 is TGTGCCAGCAGTTTACAAGCGGGAGGGAGCAATGAGCAGTTCTTC.

This chain links TRBV11-2 with TRBJ1-2, with D maybe TRBD1 (5 bases). Between the trimmed V and J ends, which lost 0 bases and 2 bases, there was a span of 13 bases. Germline CDR1 is SGHAT and CDR2 is FQNNGV. The CDR3 has 16 residues. CDR3 in DNA: TGTGCCAGCAGCTTAGAGAAGGCAGGGTGGAACTATGGCTACACCTTC. Amino acids: CASSLEKAGWNYGYTF. Using reference TRBV11-2 and TRBJ1-2 for the parts outside the CDR3, the full variable domain is EAGVAQSPRYKIIEKRQSVAFWCNPISGHATLYWYQQILGQGPKLLIQFQNNGVVDDSQLPKDRFSAERLKGVDSTLKIQPAKLEDSAVYLCASSLEKAGWNYGYTFGSGTRLTVV.